This TCR beta chain came from a study of regulatory T cells in long-lasting Graves disease (dated by TCRdb to 2020 to 2022). For the wider study: To count as having persistent Graves' disease, a patient had to have received antithyroid drug treatment for over 5 years with TSH receptor autoantibodies remaining persistently positive. Peripheral blood TCR sequencing and RNA sequencing compared persistent Graves' disease patients with newly diagnosed Graves' disease patients. The study was registered as a clinical trial and conducted in China. TCR sequencing covered some 13 persistent and 20 newly diagnosed Graves' disease patients, 33 samples in total. On average, persistent Graves' disease patients in the clinical cohort had been on antithyroid drugs for eight to twelve years. Study-level results and caveats: More public clonotypes were shared among persistent patients (roughly 3,000) than among newly diagnosed patients (just under 1,000). Peripheral blood alone was examined, since thyroid tissue, which constituted the primary lesion, could not be accessed. The small sample size was acknowledged by the authors as a limitation that may reduce accuracy. Persistent Graves' disease patients showed lower TCR Shannon entropy and fewer highly expanded clones than newly diagnosed patients, suggesting clonal expansion. Persistent disease showed preferential use of TRBV28, TRBJ1-2 and TRBJ2-5, whereas newly diagnosed disease favored TRBV20-1 and TRBJ2-1. Only the TCR beta chain was sequenced and analyzed.

The protocol used for the library was multiplex PCR. Sequenced using an Illumina HiSeq 4000. TCR beta libraries were built with iRepertoire HTBI primers and Arm-PCR amplification of CDR3 regions. Gel purification was performed on PCR products prior to sequencing. Regarding the original processing steps: Across samples, 55 to 80 TRBV and 15 or so TRBJ segments were identified and used for gene usage analysis of CDR3 amino acid clonotypes. Filtered high-quality paired reads were merged into contigs using COPE and FqMerger. BLAST was used to align contigs to IMGT TRBV, TRBD and TRBJ reference genes, and CDR3 was defined according to IMGT. Highly expanded clones were defined as clonotypes with a frequency above 0.1%. Shannon entropy served as the measure of repertoire diversity, while the Gini coefficient captured V-J evenness. A clonotype was considered public if more than one individual shared it. The public reads were quality trimmed at Q25 with fastp and then assembled into clones with MiXCR by TCRdb, keeping productive beta chains. Here each entry gathers all rows of one CDR3 protein and keeps the most common genes and DNA. What appears here as the V and J calls and clone size reflects TCRdb's work, not the paper's. The sample yields roughly 500,000 distinct CDR3 sequences; around 20% were counted once. The ten largest clones represent less than 9% of the sample.

V is pruned by 6 bases and J by 0 bases, leaving 8 bases of the junction without a gene match. From the cysteine through the phenylalanine, the CDR3 covers 16 amino acids. Solely the CDR3 DNA is kept, with 48 bases framed from the first base. This clonotype was picked up many times. Its antigen is not yet known. The input lacks base qualities; no much larger clone sits a single base away. Sample time point, as interpreted from the label and publication: persistent/refractory GD, antithyroid drugs over 5 years with positive TRAb. RNA was extracted from PBMCs in TRIzol for both TCR sequencing and RNA sequencing. The diagnosis of Graves' disease followed American Thyroid Association guidelines. The patients came from an endocrinology department in Xi'an, China. Each patient gave around 9.2 milliliters of peripheral blood, collected in an EDTA anticoagulant tube. Ficoll Paque Plus density gradient separation was used to isolate PBMCs, and no further T cell sorting was done. RNA quality was checked with an Agilent 2100 Bioanalyzer and agarose gel, and concentration with a NanoDrop 2000.

The rearrangement combines TRBV12-3 or TRBV12-4 with TRBJ1-2; 9 nucleotides in the junction match TRBD1. This specimen was peripheral blood mononuclear cells (PBMCs), taken when the disease was refractory, from a patient treated with antithyroid drugs. This sequence was found in a female donor with Graves disease. The CDR3 loop reads CASSRSTGGANYGYTF. The nucleotides are TGTGCCAGCAGCCGCTCAACAGGGGGCGCTAACTATGGCTACACCTTC.